The 2 T cell receptor beta chains below were found in one sample sequenced in a study of technical replicates of blood from several donors. Here immunoSEQ multiplex PCR was the method, and the copy in TCRdb shows in-frame clones only, minus some. The sample includes tens of thousands of clones, 90% to 98% seen only once; the top ten take about 0.2%. The sample was T cells isolated from PBMCs. The source of these receptors is a human donor in good health.

The chain is built from TRBV4-1 and TRBJ2-7, with D possibly being TRBD2 (5 bases). The CDR3 sequence is 16 residues long. Germline loops: CDR1 MGHRA, CDR2 YSYEKL. V lost 1 base, J lost 0 bases, and 13 bases lay in between. The CDR3 nucleotides are TGCGCCAGCAGCCAAGGACTACTACGTGACTCCTACGAGCAGTACTTC. Its protein product is CASSQGLLRDSYEQYF.

This sequence joins TRBV7-2 and TRBJ2-6, with TRBD1 as a possible D gene (6 bases). V gave up 6 bases and J gave up 2 bases, with 8 bases separating them. The CDR3 spans 14 residues. Germline values: CDR1 SGHTA, CDR2 FQGNSA. The CDR3 loop reads CASSYRAGANVLTF. CDR3 bases: TGTGCCAGCAGTTACAGGGCTGGGGCCAACGTCCTGACTTTC.